One sample yielded the 2 T cell receptor beta chains listed below, sequenced in a study of shared clonotypes between healthy human individuals. TCRdb keeps only in-frame clones here, not all; method: immunoSEQ multiplex PCR. The profile shows a few hundred thousand clones, around 87% of them singletons. Source material: memory CD8+ T cells sorted from blood. As for subset: CD45RO+ cells pooled with CCR7-negative TemRA cells. The receptors stem from a man between 18 and 35 years old in good health.

This chain joins TRBV11-2 and TRBJ2-7, with 8 bases fitting TRBD1. The CDR3 loop spans 15 amino acids. After removal of 2 bases from V and 2 bases from J, the junction contained 5 bases not matched to a gene. Germline assignment: CDR1 SGHAT and CDR2 FQNNGV. CDR3 sequence reads: CASSLLGGQAYEQYF. The CDR3 region has the DNA TGTGCCAGCAGCTTATTGGGGGGACAGGCCTACGAGCAGTACTTC. Together with reference TRBV11-2 and TRBJ2-7, the CDR3 gives the full variable domain: EAGVAQSPRYKIIEKRQSVAFWCNPISGHATLYWYQQILGQGPKLLIQFQNNGVVDDSQLPKDRFSAERLKGVDSTLKIQPAKLEDSAVYLCASSLLGGQAYEQYFGPGTRLTVT.

This clone was observed a few times. V usage is TRBV5-3 and J usage is TRBJ2-3; 11 nucleotides align to TRBD2. TRBV5-3 is classed as an ORF, of uncertain function. The length of the CDR3 is 16 residues. V shed 3 bases, J shed 2 bases, and the junction held 5 bases outside the gene matches. DNA for the CDR3: TGTGCCAGAAGCTCTGGGACTAGCGGTGTCACAGATACGCAGTATTTT. Translated, it gives CARSSGTSGVTDTQYF.